Presented here are 28 T cell receptor beta chains from one specimen sequenced in a study of lymphopenia after photon versus proton radiotherapy. The data were produced by immunoSEQ multiplex PCR, yet TCRdb's version contains in-frame clones alone and is incomplete. The table includes approximately 53,000 clones, about 92% detected once. The specimen comprised peripheral blood, sampled from a patient treated with photon-based radiotherapy. All receptors derive from a woman aged 40 to 49 with cholangiocarcinoma.

This chain links TRBV4-1 with TRBJ1-5, with D unresolved. Germline V lookup: CDR1 MGHRA, CDR2 YSYEKL. The V and J ends lost 4 bases and 2 bases respectively, with 12 bases between them. The CDR3 sequence is 15 residues long. CDR3 coding DNA: TGCGCCAGCAGCCCCATGGGGTTGGGCAATCAGCCCCAGCATTTT. It codes for CASSPMGLGNQPQHF.

This clone was observed once. The CDR3 reads CATSADGARYANTGELFF. The CDR3 DNA sequence: TGTGCCACCAGCGCCGACGGGGCGAGGTACGCGAACACCGGGGAGCTGTTTTTT. The chain couples TRBV15 to TRBJ2-2; D may match TRBD1 or TRBD2 (5 bases each). Deletions cut 5 bases from V and 0 bases from J, with 19 bases between. The CDR3 extends over 18 amino acids. Germline lookup yields CDR1 LNHNV and CDR2 YYDKDF (reference sequence). The full variable domain, with the rest looked up from reference TRBV15 and TRBJ2-2, is DAMVIQNPRYQVTQFGKPVTLSCSQTLNHNVMYWYQQKSSQAPKLLFHYYDKDFNNEADTPDNFQSRRPNTSFCFLDIRSPGLGDTAMYLCATSADGARYANTGELFFGEGSRLTVL.

The rearrangement links TRBV28 to TRBJ2-2, with 9 bases aligning to TRBD1. J gave up 3 bases and V 7 bases, and 3 bases lay outside the gene matches. The CDR3 consists of 14 residues. CDR1 is MDHEN and CDR2 is SYDVKM in the germline V gene. As DNA, the CDR3 is TGTGCCAGCAAACAGGGGGCGGACACCGGGGAGCTGTTTTTT. Its translation: CASKQGADTGELFF.

V and J are TRBV5-4 and TRBJ1-3; D remains unclear. CDR3 length equals 15 residues. CDR1 is SGHNT and CDR2 is YYREEE in the germline V gene (reference sequence). With 4 bases removed from V and 0 bases from J, the gap between germline ends came to 11 bases. Written as DNA, the CDR3 is TGTGCCAGCAGCCCTGATGGGAACTCTGGAAACACCATATATTTT. This sequence encodes CASSPDGNSGNTIYF.

This clone appeared a single time. The chain is built from TRBV18 and TRBJ1-3; D possibly corresponds to TRBD1 (6 bases). The CDR3 is 15 amino acids. Trimming took 0 bases from V and 0 from J, leaving 6 bases between them. The germline V gene has CDR1 KGHSH and CDR2 LQKENI. This CDR3 is CASSPPGGSGNTIYF. CDR3 nucleotides: TGTGCCAGCTCACCACCAGGGGGCTCTGGAAACACCATATATTTT.

V gene TRBV23-1 combines with J gene TRBJ1-5; no clear D gene. TRBV23-1 is an open reading frame whose function is uncertain. Trimming removed 6 bases from V and 0 bases from J, with 12 bases in between. The CDR3 is 15 residues long. The CDR3 bases are TGCGCCAGCAGAAACCGGGATAATAGCAATCAGCCCCAGCATTTT. It translates to CASRNRDNSNQPQHF.

The V call is TRBV19, the J call TRBJ1-6; weak D call: TRBD1 (6 bases). CDR3 length: 15 amino acids. V dropped 7 bases and J dropped 7 bases, with 17 bases sitting between them. CDR1 and CDR2 (germline): LNHDA, SQIVND (reference sequence). CDR3 region: CASTQSVTGNSPLHF. CDR3 DNA sequence: TGTGCCAGTACTCAATCTGTAACAGGGAATTCACCCCTCCACTTT.

This clone has a single count. The genes are TRBV6-5 and TRBJ1-4, with D maybe TRBD1 (5 bases). The germline V and J ends were trimmed by 7 bases and 5 bases, with 17 bases remaining between them. The germline gives CDR1 MNHEY, CDR2 SVGAGI. This CDR3 is built from 15 residues. The DNA of the CDR3 is TGTGCCAGCAACACAGGAGGTTTGGGAAATGAAAAACTGTTTTTT. Its protein is CASNTGGLGNEKLFF.

The V call is TRBV12-5, the J call TRBJ2-7; D is unresolved. CDR1 is LGHNT and CDR2 is FRNRAP in the germline V gene. The CDR3 consists of 12 residues. Deletions cut 6 bases from V and 2 bases from J, with 8 bases between. CDR3 amino acids: CASGSDPYEQYF. The CDR3 DNA sequence: TGTGCTAGTGGGTCCGACCCCTACGAGCAGTACTTC. The full variable domain, rest sourced from reference TRBV12-5 and TRBJ2-7, is DARVTQTPRHKVTEMGQEVTMRCQPILGHNTVFWYRQTMMQGLELLAYFRNRAPLDDSGMPKDRFSAEMPDATLATLKIQPSEPRDSAVYFCASGSDPYEQYFGPGTRLTVT.

This sequence joins TRBV7-3 and TRBJ2-2; 8 nucleotides align to TRBD2. This CDR3 has 16 amino acids. Germline assignment: CDR1 SGHTA and CDR2 FQGTGA. Germline trimming cut 3 bases from V and 4 bases from J; bases unmatched to any gene: 7. The CDR3 DNA follows: TGTGCCAGCAGCTTCATGAGCGGGAGTAGCACCGGGGAGCTGTTTTTT. Translating it yields CASSFMSGSSTGELFF.

The rearrangement joins TRBV18 to TRBJ1-3; D unresolved. CDR3 length equals 15 residues. The V gene's germline CDR1 is KGHSH and CDR2 LQKENI. V was cut by 3 bases and J by 0 bases, with 9 bases left in between. CDR3 in amino acids: CASSPGRVSGNTIYF. The CDR3 DNA reads TGTGCCAGCTCACCGGGCAGAGTCTCTGGAAACACCATATATTTT.

The chain carries TRBV2 and TRBJ1-2; TRBD1 matches at 8 bases. The ends lost 6 bases at V and 13 bases at J; junction bases unmatched: 22. Germline CDR1 reads SNHLY; CDR2 reads FYNNEI. CDR3 length: 16 amino acids. CDR3 in DNA: TGTGCCAGCAGCCTTAACGGACAGGGCACTGCCGAAGGTTGCACCTTC. It translates to CASSLNGQGTAEGCTF.

The rearrangement joins TRBV7-9 to TRBJ2-7; TRBD1 matches at 8 bases. V gave up 9 bases and J gave up 3 bases; unmatched junction bases: 7. CDR1 is SEHNR and CDR2 is FQNEAQ in the germline V gene (reference sequence). There are 13 residues in the CDR3. In nucleotides, the CDR3 is TGTGCCAGTAACCCCGGACAGGGCTACGAGCAGTACTTC. Translated: CASNPGQGYEQYF.

The chain is built from TRBV6-5 and TRBJ1-6; 7 bases agree with TRBD1. Looked up from germline, CDR1 is MNHEY and CDR2 is SVGAGI. This CDR3 spans 15 amino acids. V lost 4 bases and J lost 8; bases outside the gene matches: 8. DNA for the CDR3: TGTGCCAGCAGTTTGAACAGGGGATGGGATTCACCCCTCCACTTT. It translates to CASSLNRGWDSPLHF.

This chain joins TRBV29-1 and TRBJ1-5, with TRBD1 identical over 8 bases. The CDR3 extends over 13 amino acids. Germline V CDR1 and CDR2: SQVTM, ANQGSEA. With V trimmed by 7 bases and J by 4 bases, 6 bases remained unmatched. CDR3 region: CSAQGAPNQPQHF. The CDR3 nucleotides read TGCAGCGCTCAGGGGGCACCAAATCAGCCCCAGCATTTT.

This sequence joins TRBV6-1 and TRBJ2-7; no clear D. The CDR3 runs to 11 residues. CDR1 and CDR2 from the germline V gene are MNHNS and SASEGT. Trimming removed 7 bases from V and 3 bases from J, with 7 bases in between. CDR3 sequence (DNA): TGTGCCAGCACATACTTCTACGAGCAGTACTTC. Translated: CASTYFYEQYF.

DNA of the CDR3: TGCAGCGTTGGGGACGGCTTCGAGGGCTACACCTTC. Protein product: CSVGDGFEGYTF. The rearrangement uses TRBV29-1 and TRBJ1-2; tentatively, D is TRBD1 (5 bases). The CDR3 spans 12 residues. Germline loops: CDR1 SQVTM, CDR2 ANQGSEA. The V gene lost 4 bases and the J gene lost 8 bases, with 14 bases spanning the gap.

The genes are TRBV11-2 and TRBJ2-7; D unclear. Looked up from germline, CDR1 is SGHAT and CDR2 is FQNNGV. The CDR3 is made up of 10 amino acids. V dropped 5 bases and J dropped 3 bases, with 2 bases sitting between them. The DNA for the CDR3 is TGTGCCAGCAGCCACTACGAGCAGTACTTC. Translation: CASSHYEQYF.

The rearrangement joins TRBV25-1 to TRBJ1-2; D is possibly TRBD1 (6 bases). The CDR3 is 12 residues long. The germline gives CDR1 MGHDK, CDR2 SYGVNS. The V end was cut by 6 bases, the J end by 8 bases, with 13 bases between. DNA of the CDR3: TGTGCCAGCAGGGGGGACACGGCGGGCTACACCTTC. Its translation is CASRGDTAGYTF.

The V call is TRBV7-9, the J call TRBJ1-3, with 7 bases aligning to TRBD1. V gave up 5 bases and J gave up 4 bases; unmatched junction bases: 2. The germline CDR1 and CDR2 sequences are SEHNR and FQNEAQ (reference sequence). The CDR3 is made up of 13 amino acids. In nucleotides, the CDR3 is TGTGCCAGCAGCGCGGGACAGGGAAACACCATATATTTT. It specifies CASSAGQGNTIYF.

V and J are TRBV6-1 and TRBJ1-5; 9 bases align to TRBD1. The ends lost 9 bases at V and 0 bases at J; junction bases unmatched: 6. Germline CDR1 MNHNS, CDR2 SASEGT. The CDR3 length is 15 residues. The CDR3 protein is CASTRTGDSNQPQHF. DNA of the CDR3: TGTGCCAGTACCCGGACAGGGGATAGCAATCAGCCCCAGCATTTT.

The chain carries TRBV30 and TRBJ2-7; the match to TRBD1 covers 7 bases. CDR1 and CDR2 (germline): GTSNPN, SVGIG (reference sequence). This CDR3 contains 12 residues. The V segment lost 4 bases and the J segment 6 bases; nucleotides outside the gene matches: 6. CDR3 region: CAWTVGTAEQYF. The DNA of the CDR3 is TGTGCCTGGACTGTCGGGACAGCCGAGCAGTACTTC. Full variable domain (outside the CDR3, taken from reference TRBV30 and TRBJ2-7): SQTIHQWPATLVQPVGSPLSLECTVEGTSNPNLYWYRQAAGRGLQLLFYSVGIGQISSEVPQNLSASRPQDRQFILSSKKLLLSDSGFYLCAWTVGTAEQYFGPGTRLTVT.

A single count supports this clone. The chain joins TRBV6-1 to TRBJ2-1, with D hard to call. Germline CDR1 and CDR2: MNHNS and SASEGT. The CDR3 contains 17 residues. V lost 4 bases, J lost 2 bases, and 18 bases lay in between. CDR3 residues: CASSVGRLAPTYNEQFF. The DNA of the CDR3 is TGTGCCAGCAGTGTTGGTAGGTTGGCCCCCACCTACAATGAGCAGTTCTTC.

The chain uses TRBV10-3 and TRBJ1-1; D remains unclear. This CDR3 spans 12 amino acids. CDR1 ENHRY and CDR2 SYGVKD come from the germline V gene. Trimming left V 6 bases short and J 1 base short, with 6 bases between. The CDR3 bases are TGTGCCATCAGGGCAGCGAACACTGAAGCTTTCTTT. Protein sequence: CAIRAANTEAFF.

The table lists this clone with a few counts. This chain connects TRBV5-4 to TRBJ2-1; 8 nucleotides align to TRBD2. With 3 bases clipped from V and 2 bases from J, the junction kept 7 bases outside the gene matches. CDR3 length equals 16 residues. CDR1 SGHNT and CDR2 YYREEE come from the germline V gene (reference sequence). CDR3 protein: CASSSLGGGPYNEQFF. The CDR3 region has the DNA TGTGCCAGCAGCTCCCTCGGGGGGGGCCCCTACAATGAGCAGTTCTTC.

The V call is TRBV7-2, the J call TRBJ1-1; tentative D call: TRBD1 (5 bases). The germline V and J ends were trimmed by 8 bases and 4 bases, with 14 bases remaining between them. In germline, CDR1 is SGHTA, CDR2 FQGNSA. This CDR3 has 13 amino acids. CDR3 DNA sequence: TGTGCCAGCCGGGGCAGGAGAGGCACTGAAGCTTTCTTT. This encodes CASRGRRGTEAFF.

This rearrangement joins TRBV6-5 to TRBJ1-4; D remains ambiguous. V was cut by 3 bases and J by 0 bases, with 5 bases left in between. Germline V gives CDR1 MNHEY, CDR2 SVGAGI. The CDR3 covers 14 residues. CDR3 sequence reads: CASSYTATNEKLFF. In DNA form, the CDR3 reads TGTGCCAGCAGTTATACTGCAACTAATGAAAAACTGTTTTTT.

The gene calls are TRBV19 and TRBJ1-6; D not resolved. The CDR3 has 16 residues. V gave up 5 bases and J gave up 7 bases, with 18 bases separating them. Germline CDR1 and CDR2: LNHDA and SQIVND (reference sequence). As DNA, the CDR3 is TGTGCCAGTAGTGCAACCGTGGCCAAGCAAAATTCACCCCTCCACTTT. Translating it yields CASSATVAKQNSPLHF.